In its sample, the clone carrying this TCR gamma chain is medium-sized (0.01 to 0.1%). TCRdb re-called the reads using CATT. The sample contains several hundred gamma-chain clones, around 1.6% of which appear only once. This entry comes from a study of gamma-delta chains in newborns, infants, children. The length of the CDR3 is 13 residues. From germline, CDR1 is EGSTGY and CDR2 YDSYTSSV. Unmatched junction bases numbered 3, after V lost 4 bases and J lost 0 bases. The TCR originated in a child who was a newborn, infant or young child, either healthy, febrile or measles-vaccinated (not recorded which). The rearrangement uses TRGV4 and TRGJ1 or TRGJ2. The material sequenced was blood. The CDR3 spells CATWEPNYYKKLF. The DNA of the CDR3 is TGTGCCACCTGGGAGCCGAATTATTATAAGAAACTCTTT.